The clone carrying this T cell receptor (beta chain) has just a few counts. What it recognizes is unknown. The sample comes from a study of cytomegalovirus exposure and HLA in healthy donors. Study details: HLA-typed donors contributed around 82 million unique TCRs, which were held in an early data release. Study-wide points: The authors confirmed in vitro that a few CMV-associated chains were specific for CMV antigens.

The PCR ran on 60 Vbeta and 13 Jbeta primers. Using immunoSEQ multiplex PCR, the repertoire was profiled, and TCRdb retains in-frame clones only, with some absent. The sample has around 98,000 clones, roughly 76% seen once. At collection, donors were nominally healthy, but unrecorded immune exposures were probable. The CDR3 sequence is 14 residues long. Deletions cut 2 bases from V and 5 bases from J, with 10 bases between. CDR1 is MDHEN and CDR2 is SYDVKM in the germline V gene. V is TRBV28 and J is TRBJ2-1, with D tentatively TRBD2 (5 bases). The TCR originated in a man between 45 and 60 years old in good health and CMV-seronegative. The sample consisted of PBMCs. This chain's CDR3 is CASSLPDSNNEQFF. The CDR3 nucleotides are TGTGCCAGCAGTTTACCGGACTCGAACAATGAGCAGTTCTTC.